This entry lists 29 T cell receptor beta chains sequenced from one sample in a study of T cells in Graves' hyperthyroidism and ophthalmopathy. RNA transcripts yielded amplified TCR beta CDR3 regions. HTBI primers were the set used in a first-round RT-PCR of the TCR CDR3. TCRdb redid the calling of the multiplex PCR reads with MiXCR, one entry per CDR3 protein. The data hold about 420,000 distinct CDR3 sequences, with approximately 14% observed a single time. The material sequenced was blood. The receptors here all came from a woman aged 18-29 years with Graves' hyperthyroidism.

This clonotype was recorded a few times. CDR3 amino acids: CASSPRQGPPRETQYF. The CDR3 DNA reads as TGTGCCAGCAGCCCTAGACAGGGCCCGCCACGGGAGACCCAGTACTTC. This sequence joins TRBV6-2 or TRBV6-3 and TRBJ2-5; 7 nucleotides agree with TRBD1. With 6 bases clipped from V and 5 bases from J, the junction kept 15 bases outside the gene matches. The CDR3 runs to 16 residues. Germline CDR1 reads MNHEY; CDR2 reads SVGEGT.

The V and J genes are TRBV11-2 and TRBJ2-7; 8 positions match TRBD2. CDR1 and CDR2 from the germline V gene are SGHAT and FQNNGV. With V trimmed by 7 bases and J by 4 bases, 15 bases remained unmatched. The CDR3 contains 16 residues. CDR3 region: CASKGGRYHPKYEQYF. CDR3 DNA sequence: TGTGCCAGCAAGGGCGGGAGGTACCATCCTAAATACGAGCAGTACTTC.

This clonotype has just a few counts. This chain uses TRBV28 with TRBJ2-7, with D perhaps being TRBD1 or TRBD2 (5 bases each). Trimming left V 11 bases short and J 9 bases short, with 11 bases between. The germline V gene encodes CDR1 MDHEN and CDR2 SYDVKM. CDR3 length equals 9 residues. CDR3 nucleotides: TGTGCCGTCGGGACGGGGCAGTACTTC. Residues: CAVGTGQYF.

This clonotype was counted between two and nine times. V gene TRBV13 combines with J gene TRBJ1-6, with D possibly TRBD1 on 6 matching bases. This CDR3 is built from 16 residues. Trimming pared 5 bases from V and 0 bases from J, leaving 11 bases between. Germline loops: CDR1 PRHDT, CDR2 FYEKMQ (reference sequence). The CDR3 is CASSHRGGSYNSPLHF. In DNA form, the CDR3 reads TGTGCCAGCAGCCACCGAGGGGGCTCCTATAATTCACCCCTCCACTTT.

This clonotype was seen at least ten times. The rearrangement uses TRBV3-1 and TRBJ2-3; D is unclear. CDR3 length equals 15 residues. Germline CDR1 and CDR2: LGHDT and YNNKEL (reference sequence). The V and J ends lost 2 bases and 5 bases respectively, with 14 bases between them. The CDR3 loop is CASSQLLLTRDTQYF. The CDR3 DNA reads as TGTGCCAGCAGCCAACTGTTGCTGACTCGAGATACGCAGTATTTT.

The chain combines TRBV2 with TRBJ2-7; the D gene is possibly TRBD2 (6 bases). Looked up from germline, CDR1 is SNHLY and CDR2 is FYNNEI. V lost 6 bases, J lost 3 bases, and 15 bases lay in between. This CDR3 has 14 amino acids. The CDR3 DNA reads as TGTGCCAGCAGGGAGCGGGTTCGAATCTACGAGCAGTACTTC. Its protein product is CASRERVRIYEQYF. The variable domain in full, completed from reference TRBV2 and TRBJ2-7, reads EPEVTQTPSHQVTQMGQEVILRCVPISNHLYFYWYRQILGQKVEFLVSFYNNEISEKSEIFDDQFSVERPDGSNFTLKIRSTKLEDSAMYFCASRERVRIYEQYFGPGTRLTVT.

This clonotype showed up many times. V usage is TRBV12-3 or TRBV12-4 and J usage is TRBJ1-5, with D unclear. The CDR3 sequence is 15 residues long. The ends were cut back, 0 bases at V and 1 base at J, with 7 bases in the middle. The CDR3 loop reads CASSLAGPSNQPQHF. The CDR3, as DNA: TGTGCCAGCAGTTTAGCAGGGCCCAGCAATCAGCCCCAGCATTTT.

This clonotype was seen ten or more times. The genes are TRBV20-1 and TRBJ2-5, with TRBD2 matching over 8 bases. Losses at the gene ends were 6 bases for V and 3 bases for J; bases not matched to a gene: 3. This CDR3 is built from 12 residues. Germline assignment: CDR1 DFQATT and CDR2 SNEGSKA (reference sequence). The CDR3 loop is CSAGTSEETQYF. DNA for the CDR3: TGCAGTGCGGGGACTAGTGAAGAGACCCAGTACTTC.

In regard to this clonotype: This may arise from a read error, as a much more abundant clone is one base away. This sequence joins TRBV28 and TRBJ1-3; TRBD1 matches at 8 bases. The CDR3 is 16 residues long. The germline V gene encodes CDR1 MDHEN and CDR2 SYDVKM. The CDR3 loop is CANSPLTGVSGNTIYF. The CDR3 DNA is TGTGCCAACAGTCCCTTGACAGGGGTTTCTGGAAACACCATATATTTT.

At least ten counts were recorded for this clonotype. V and J are TRBV3-1 and TRBJ2-7; D is undetermined. CDR3 size: 16 residues. From germline, CDR1 is LGHDT and CDR2 YNNKEL (reference sequence). The V end was cut by 0 bases, the J end by 3 bases, with 15 bases between. This CDR3 reads CASSQERWSSLYEQYF. The CDR3 bases are TGTGCCAGCAGCCAAGAGCGGTGGAGTAGCCTCTACGAGCAGTACTTC.

The chain recombines TRBV7-9 with TRBJ2-1; D unresolved. Germline values: CDR1 SEHNR, CDR2 FQNEAQ (reference sequence). Trimming stripped 7 bases from V and 0 bases from J, with 10 bases between. The CDR3 extends over 14 amino acids. The CDR3 region is CASTKADSYNEQFF. In DNA form, the CDR3 reads TGTGCCAGCACAAAGGCCGACTCCTACAATGAGCAGTTCTTC.

Ten or more counts support this clonotype. This sequence joins TRBV2 and TRBJ1-1, with a weak D call TRBD1 (5 bases). Trimming stripped 6 bases from V and 7 bases from J, with 12 bases between. The CDR3 has 12 residues. Per the germline V gene, CDR1 is SNHLY and CDR2 is FYNNEI. The CDR3: CASSLGTDEAFF. CDR3 DNA: TGTGCCAGCAGCCTAGGGACGGATGAAGCTTTCTTT.

This clonotype has a count of ten or more. The genes are TRBV5-1 and TRBJ2-3; D is perhaps TRBD1 (6 bases). This CDR3 spans 18 amino acids. Germline V gives CDR1 SGHRS, CDR2 YFSETQ. V was pared by 2 bases and J by 4 bases, with 23 bases between. The CDR3 protein is CASSFGGRRTALPDTQYF. CDR3 bases: TGCGCCAGCAGCTTCGGTGGTCGCAGGACAGCCCTGCCAGATACGCAGTATTTT.

The chain carries TRBV19 and TRBJ2-4, with TRBD1 matching over 9 bases. CDR3 size: 18 residues. J was trimmed by 0 bases and V by 5 bases; bases with no gene match: 11. Germline loops: CDR1 LNHDA, CDR2 SQIVND (reference sequence). CDR3 coding DNA: TGTGCCAGTAGTTCGGGCCCCTACAGGGGGCGAGCCAAAAACATTCAGTACTTC. Translating it yields CASSSGPYRGRAKNIQYF. The entire variable domain, with the rest obtained from reference TRBV19 and TRBJ2-4, is as follows: DGGITQSPKYLFRKEGQNVTLSCEQNLNHDAMYWYRQDPGQGLRLIYYSQIVNDFQKGDIAEGYSVSREKKESFPLTVTSAQKNPTAFYLCASSSGPYRGRAKNIQYFGAGTRLSVL.

The rearrangement uses TRBV7-2 and TRBJ1-1, with 7 bases matching TRBD1. This CDR3 has 14 residues. The V gene's germline CDR1 is SGHTA and CDR2 FQGNSA. V shed 0 bases and J 7 bases; nucleotides not matched to a gene: 5. The CDR3 region has the DNA TGTGCCAGCAGCTTAGCGCGGGCAGGGGGTGAAGCTTTCTTT. Protein: CASSLARAGGEAFF.

There are a few counts of this clonotype. The chain links TRBV5-1 to TRBJ1-1, with 7 positions matching TRBD1. The CDR3 consists of 14 residues. Per germline, CDR1 SGHRS and CDR2 YFSETQ. J was trimmed by 5 bases and V by 4 bases; bases with no gene match: 8. This chain's CDR3 is CASSLDRILTEAFF. The CDR3 nucleotides are TGCGCCAGCAGCCTGGACAGGATTCTAACTGAAGCTTTCTTT.

In its sample, this clonotype was seen many times. The V and J genes are TRBV12-3 or TRBV12-4 and TRBJ1-5, with D perhaps TRBD1 (6 bases). This CDR3 has 13 amino acids. V shed 1 base and J shed 7 bases, with 8 bases lying between them. For the CDR3, the DNA is TGTGCCAGCAGTTTAGGGACAGCCCAGCCCCAGCATTTT. It encodes CASSLGTAQPQHF.

The chain joins TRBV29-1 to TRBJ2-4; the D gene is possibly TRBD1 (6 bases). The CDR3 extends over 13 amino acids. Per the germline V gene, CDR1 is SQVTM and CDR2 is ANQGSEA. V was pared by 5 bases and J by 5 bases, with 13 bases between. CDR3 loop: CSVQNRDQNIQYF. The DNA for the CDR3 is TGCAGCGTTCAGAACAGGGACCAAAACATTCAGTACTTC.

The chain recombines TRBV13 with TRBJ1-3; no firm D call. The length of the CDR3 is 15 residues. The V end was cut by 5 bases, the J end by 3 bases, with 14 bases between. The germline CDR1 and CDR2 sequences are PRHDT and FYEKMQ (reference sequence). The CDR3 is CASSNRAPIGNTIYF. CDR3 coding DNA: TGTGCCAGCAGCAACCGGGCCCCAATTGGAAACACCATATATTTT.

This clonotype was observed many times. The gene calls are TRBV3-1 and TRBJ1-5; D remains ambiguous. Trimming removed 0 bases at V and 7 bases at J, with 10 bases between. Germline CDR1 LGHDT, CDR2 YNNKEL (reference sequence). This CDR3 is 14 amino acids long. DNA of the CDR3: TGTGCCAGCAGCCAAGACGTGGCGCGACAGCCCCAGCATTTT. This sequence encodes CASSQDVARQPQHF.

There are many counts of this clonotype. The chain carries TRBV20-1 and TRBJ1-2, with D tentatively TRBD1 (5 bases). With 1 base removed from V and 8 bases from J, the gap between germline ends came to 11 bases. CDR1 is DFQATT, CDR2 SNEGSKA, per germline (reference sequence). The CDR3 consists of 12 residues. The CDR3 spells CSARAGTGGYTF. DNA of the CDR3: TGCAGTGCTAGAGCTGGGACGGGAGGCTACACCTTC.

This clonotype showed up just a few times. The V and J genes are TRBV7-3 and TRBJ2-7; perhaps TRBD2 as D (5 bases). Trimming stripped 0 bases from V and 2 bases from J, with 11 bases between. Per germline, CDR1 SGHTA and CDR2 FQGTGA. The CDR3 length is 15 residues. The CDR3: CASSLTGGRTYEQYF. The CDR3 region has the DNA TGTGCCAGCAGCTTAACCGGAGGAAGAACCTACGAGCAGTACTTC. The variable domain in full, completed from reference TRBV7-3 and TRBJ2-7, reads GAGVSQTPSNKVTEKGKYVELRCDPISGHTALYWYRQSLGQGPEFLIYFQGTGAADDSGLPNDRFFAVRPEGSVSTLKIQRTERGDSAVYLCASSLTGGRTYEQYFGPGTRLTVT.

This clonotype was observed many times. The rearrangement joins TRBV7-3 to TRBJ2-3; TRBD1 agrees at 7 bases. The V gene end was trimmed by 5 bases and the J gene end by 2 bases; junction bases not matched to a gene: 10. The CDR3 is 16 residues long. Per the germline V gene, CDR1 is SGHTA and CDR2 is FQGTGA. The CDR3 DNA follows: TGTGCCAGCAGCGAAGGGACAGCCCCTTCCACAGATACGCAGTATTTT. Protein: CASSEGTAPSTDTQYF.

Ten or more counts support this clonotype. The V and J genes are TRBV3-1 and TRBJ1-2; D is uncertain. V shed 2 bases and J shed 13 bases, with 14 bases lying between them. This CDR3 is 12 amino acids long. Germline loops: CDR1 LGHDT, CDR2 YNNKEL (reference sequence). The CDR3 is CASSQKIGHLTF. The DNA of the CDR3 is TGTGCCAGCAGCCAAAAGATTGGGCACCTCACCTTC.

This clonotype has a count of ten or more. The chain employs TRBV28 and TRBJ1-2, with D maybe TRBD1 (6 bases). V dropped 6 bases and J dropped 4 bases, with 12 bases sitting between them. This CDR3 is 13 amino acids long. Germline V gene data show CDR1 as MDHEN and CDR2 as SYDVKM. In DNA form, the CDR3 reads TGTGCCAGCAGAGGAGGGGGGTTCTATGGCTACACCTTC. Protein product: CASRGGGFYGYTF.

The sample holds many counts of this clonotype. V usage is TRBV5-6 and J usage is TRBJ1-2; D ambiguous. The CDR3 has 14 amino acids. Germline CDR1 and CDR2: SGHDT and YYEEEE. Trimming took 2 bases from V and 0 from J, leaving 8 bases between them. CDR3 sequence reads: CASSFRTANYGYTF. The CDR3 nucleotides read TGTGCCAGCAGCTTCCGGACGGCTAACTATGGCTACACCTTC.

The chain joins TRBV6-5 to TRBJ1-6, with D tentatively TRBD1 (5 bases). Germline V CDR1 and CDR2: MNHEY, SVGAGI. The germline V and J ends were trimmed by 2 bases and 4 bases, with 9 bases remaining between them. CDR3 length: 15 amino acids. DNA of the CDR3: TGTGCCAGCAGTTACGGGACGGAATATAATTCACCCCTCCACTTT. This codes for CASSYGTEYNSPLHF.

In its sample, this clonotype was seen a few times. This may be a read error, as it is one base from a much larger clone. J is TRBJ2-7 and V is TRBV28; D is possibly TRBD1 (5 bases). Trimming shortened V by 5 bases and J by 2 bases, and 19 bases separated the two germline ends. Per the germline V gene, CDR1 is MDHEN and CDR2 is SYDVKM. The CDR3 is 16 amino acids. The CDR3 region is CASSLTLGPGTYEQYF. The CDR3 region has the DNA TGTGCCAGCAGTCTTACCTTGGGGCCAGGAACCTACGAGCAGTACTTC.

The gene calls are TRBV20-1 and TRBJ1-1; TRBD1 matches at 8 bases. The CDR3 runs to 14 residues. The V gene end was trimmed by 4 bases and the J gene end by 3 bases; junction bases not matched to a gene: 7. Germline CDR1 DFQATT, CDR2 SNEGSKA (reference sequence). Here the CDR3 reads CSANPKQGDTEAFF. The CDR3 DNA is TGCAGTGCTAATCCTAAACAGGGGGACACTGAAGCTTTCTTT.